This TCR beta chain was identified during a study of OX40 agonist ivuxolimab in advanced cancers. Method: immunoSEQ multiplex PCR; TCRdb's copy keeps in-frame clones and lacks some. This sample yields more than 60,000 clones, of which 85% to 90% are seen a single time; roughly an eighth belongs to the top ten. The CDR3 contains 13 residues. V was shortened by 6 bases and J by 1 base, with 9 bases between the two germline ends. Germline V lookup: CDR1 MNHEY, CDR2 SVGAGI. Sequenced material: CD4+ or CD8+ T cells sorted from blood, taken in a trial of the OX40 agonist ivuxolimab. This chain links TRBV6-5 with TRBJ1-1; no firm D call. The sequence derives from an adult with an advanced solid tumor such as melanoma, head and neck, liver or kidney cancer. CDR3: CASRDSKNTEAFF. The CDR3 nucleotides read TGTGCCAGCAGGGATTCAAAGAACACTGAAGCTTTCTTT.